This is a list of T cell receptor beta chains from one sample in a study of OX40 agonist ivuxolimab in advanced cancers. Sequencing used immunoSEQ multiplex PCR; TCRdb keeps in-frame clones, though not all of them. Among around 23,000 clones, 65% to 85% were seen once, and the ten largest hold around 18%. The sequences come from CD4+ or CD8+ T cells sorted from blood, collected in a trial of the OX40 agonist ivuxolimab. Receptor source: an adult with an advanced solid tumor such as melanoma, head and neck, liver or kidney cancer. The conserved cysteine and the conserved F or W are not part of the CDR3 here.

v_call: TRBV7-2; cdr3_length: 12; cdr3_aa: ASSLDGVVREQY
v_call: TRBV18; cdr3_length: 11; cdr3_aa: ASSPRQQETQY
v_call: TRBV9; cdr3_length: 11; cdr3_aa: ASSPGSNTEAF
v_call: TRBV7-6; cdr3_length: 13; cdr3_aa: ASSLAGNWITEAF
v_call: TRBV6-5; cdr3_length: 12; cdr3_aa: ASRSFSVNTEAF
v_call: TRBV5-4; cdr3_length: 13; cdr3_aa: ASSPHGTDYQPQH
v_call: TRBV5-6; cdr3_length: 15; cdr3_aa: ASSFGQGIATNEKLF
v_call: TRBV19; cdr3_length: 11; cdr3_aa: ASSTRPGQPQH
v_call: TRBV7-2; cdr3_length: 11; cdr3_aa: ASSYKGRNIQY
v_call: TRBV4-2; cdr3_length: 13; cdr3_aa: ASSQVRNSNQPQH